This T cell receptor (beta chain) was retrieved from a study of T cells in Graves' hyperthyroidism and ophthalmopathy. Trimming shortened V by 2 bases and J by 6 bases, and 10 bases separated the two germline ends. Germline CDR1 MNHEY, CDR2 SVGAGI. The CDR3 totals 13 residues. This clonotype was found a few times. Amplification of TCR beta CDR3 regions used RNA as the template. A first-round RT-PCR of the TCR CDR3 used the HTBI primer set. TCRdb re-derived calls from the multiplex PCR reads in MiXCR, one entry per CDR3 protein. The table shows approximately 330,000 distinct CDR3 sequences, with about 20% occurring only once.

This TCR was recovered from a woman in her forties or fifties with Graves' hyperthyroidism. The sequenced sample consisted of blood. The V and J genes are TRBV6-5 and TRBJ1-2; possible D gene TRBD1, 6 bases. CDR3 loop: CASSYDRLNGYTF. The CDR3 bases are TGTGCCAGCAGTTACGACAGGCTCAATGGCTACACCTTC.